This is a list of T cell receptor beta chains from one sample in a study of identical twins. TCRdb reprocessed the 5' RACE reads with MiXCR, giving one entry per CDR3 protein. The table records 450,000 to 600,000 distinct CDR3 sequences, about 20% of them present only once. This same sample was also part of a study on yellow fever vaccine responses in identical twins.

The sequenced material came from CD4+ T cells sorted from blood. These receptors all stem from a woman aged 18-30 years in good health. The CDR3 runs from the conserved cysteine through the conserved F or W. The D gene is left open where the match is weak. A row's size may be missing; if present it is once, few, many or a size class.

DNA,CDR3,size,J,D,V
TGTGCCATCATGGGAAACACTGAAGCTTTCTTT,CAIMGNTEAFF,-,TRBJ1-1,-,TRBV10-3
TGCAGCGTTGAAAATGAGCAGTTCTTC,CSVENEQFF,few,TRBJ2-1,-,TRBV29-1
TGTGCCAGCAGTCCGGGACGAATGAACACTGAAGCTTTCTTT,CASSPGRMNTEAFF,many,TRBJ1-1,-,TRBV12-3/TRBV12-4
TGCAGTGCCGCAGTACTAGCGGGAGGGGACAGTGAGCAGTTCTTC,CSAAVLAGGDSEQFF,-,TRBJ2-1,TRBD2,TRBV20-1
TGTGCCAGCAGTTTATCCCGAGGGAGGGCGGGAACCTACGAGCAGTACTTC,CASSLSRGRAGTYEQYF,-,TRBJ2-7,TRBD2,TRBV27
TGTGCCAGCAGCTTAGGGTCGACAGGGGGCGAGGAGACCCAGTACTTC,CASSLGSTGGEETQYF,-,TRBJ2-5,TRBD1,TRBV7-6
TGCGCCAGCAGCTTTGGGAGGGGGCCTGGGGCCAACGTCCTGACTTTC,CASSFGRGPGANVLTF,-,TRBJ2-6,-,TRBV5-1
TGTGCCAGTAGTATATCAGACATCGTATTTGGCTACACCTTC,CASSISDIVFGYTF,-,TRBJ1-2,-,TRBV19
TGTGCCAGCCGGGGTAGCCCCGGGGGCGAGCAGTACTTC,CASRGSPGGEQYF,few,TRBJ2-7,-,TRBV3-1
TGTGCCAGCAGTTCGCAGGGTCCTAGCACAGATACGCAGTATTTT,CASSSQGPSTDTQYF,-,TRBJ2-3,-,TRBV3-1
TGTGCCAGTAGTACGGGATACGGGACAGCCCTCTACGAGCAGTACTTC,CASSTGYGTALYEQYF,-,TRBJ2-7,TRBD1,TRBV19
TGTGCCACCAGCAGAGACGGGAGGAACACTGAAGCTTTCTTT,CATSRDGRNTEAFF,-,TRBJ1-1,-,TRBV15
TGTGCCAGCAGCTTTGGGCAGGGGTATAATTCACCCCTCCACTTT,CASSFGQGYNSPLHF,-,TRBJ1-6,-,TRBV7-9
TGTGCCACCAGTGATTTGCAGGCTCCAAGCTCCTACAATGAGCAGTTCTTC,CATSDLQAPSSYNEQFF,-,TRBJ2-1,-,TRBV24-1
TGCAGTGCCGCCCGGGGCGGCTACAATGAGCAGTTCTTC,CSAARGGYNEQFF,-,TRBJ2-1,-,TRBV20-1
TGTGCCAGCAGCCGGGACAGGGAGGTCACCGGGGAGCTGTTTTTT,CASSRDREVTGELFF,-,TRBJ2-2,TRBD1,TRBV14
TGCAGTGCGCCCAACAGGGAACAAGAGACCCAGTACTTC,CSAPNREQETQYF,few,TRBJ2-5,-,TRBV20-1